A selection of T cell receptor beta chains follows, all from one sample in a study of shared clonotypes between healthy human individuals. This table comes from immunoSEQ multiplex PCR, and its TCRdb copy is limited to in-frame clones, with some not included. The profile shows some 200,000 clones, over 50% of them singletons. The sample comprised memory CD4+ T cells sorted from blood. The receptors shown here come from a man aged 25-45 years in good health. The CDR3 runs from the conserved cysteine through the conserved F or W. Each record gives: clone size, J gene, D gene, V gene, CDR3 DNA, CDR3 protein. A D gene is named only where the DNA matches it firmly. Not all rows give a size; the values are once, few, many and, for expanded clones, a class.

clone size: few; J gene: TRBJ2-7; D gene: TRBD1; V gene: TRBV11-2; CDR3 DNA: TGTGCCAGCAGCTCTTACAGGGGGCAAGCCTACGAGCAGTACTTC; CDR3 protein: CASSSYRGQAYEQYF
clone size: few; J gene: TRBJ2-1; D gene: .; V gene: TRBV7-9; CDR3 DNA: TGTGCCAGCAGCTTAACAGTAGCTCCGCAGTTCTTC; CDR3 protein: CASSLTVAPQFF
clone size: .; J gene: TRBJ2-3; D gene: TRBD1; V gene: TRBV27; CDR3 DNA: TGTGCCAGCAGTTCGACAGGGTTCTTAGATACGCAGTATTTT; CDR3 protein: CASSSTGFLDTQYF
clone size: few; J gene: TRBJ1-2; D gene: .; V gene: TRBV5-5; CDR3 DNA: TGTGCCAGCAGTGGGGCCAACTATGGCTACACCTTC; CDR3 protein: CASSGANYGYTF
clone size: .; J gene: TRBJ2-5; D gene: TRBD2; V gene: TRBV9; CDR3 DNA: TGTGCCAGCAGCGTTCAACTAGCGGGAGAAGAGACCCAGTACTTC; CDR3 protein: CASSVQLAGEETQYF
clone size: .; J gene: TRBJ2-7; D gene: TRBD2; V gene: TRBV7-2; CDR3 DNA: TGTGCCAGCACCCCCATCTTCCGGGAGGGCCTCCAGTACTTC; CDR3 protein: CASTPIFREGLQYF
clone size: .; J gene: TRBJ2-5; D gene: .; V gene: TRBV2; CDR3 DNA: TGTGCCAGCAGAAAATCACAGGGACAAGAGACCCAGTACTTC; CDR3 protein: CASRKSQGQETQYF
clone size: few; J gene: TRBJ1-4; D gene: TRBD1; V gene: TRBV4-1; CDR3 DNA: TGCGCCAGCAGCCAGGGGACAGGTTCGACTAATGAAAAACTGTTTTTT; CDR3 protein: CASSQGTGSTNEKLFF
clone size: .; J gene: TRBJ2-1; D gene: .; V gene: TRBV7-9; CDR3 DNA: TGTGCCAGCAGCCCCAGTCGGAGCTACAATGAGCAGTTCTTC; CDR3 protein: CASSPSRSYNEQFF
clone size: .; J gene: TRBJ2-6; D gene: .; V gene: TRBV28; CDR3 DNA: TGTGCCAGCAGTGACCATGTGACACAAAGTCGGGCCAACGTCCTGACTTTC; CDR3 protein: CASSDHVTQSRANVLTF
clone size: .; J gene: TRBJ2-7; D gene: TRBD2; V gene: TRBV2; CDR3 DNA: TGTGCCAGCAGCGGACTAGCGGGTTCCTACGAGCAGTACTTC; CDR3 protein: CASSGLAGSYEQYF
clone size: few; J gene: TRBJ2-1; D gene: TRBD1; V gene: TRBV27; CDR3 DNA: TGTGCCACCCTCCAGACAGGGGCGGATGAGCAGTTCTTC; CDR3 protein: CATLQTGADEQFF
clone size: .; J gene: TRBJ2-5; D gene: .; V gene: TRBV19; CDR3 DNA: TGTGCCAGTAGTATTATTTGGCTGTCTGGGACCCAGTACTTC; CDR3 protein: CASSIIWLSGTQYF
clone size: .; J gene: TRBJ2-1; D gene: TRBD1; V gene: TRBV6-1; CDR3 DNA: TGTGCCAGCAGTACAGGGGGCTCTAACAATGAGCAGTTCTTC; CDR3 protein: CASSTGGSNNEQFF
clone size: medium-sized; J gene: TRBJ2-7; D gene: .; V gene: TRBV7-9; CDR3 DNA: TGTGCCAGCAGCCGCAGCGGTCGGGGGGAGCAGTACTTC; CDR3 protein: CASSRSGRGEQYF
clone size: .; J gene: TRBJ2-5; D gene: TRBD1; V gene: TRBV28; CDR3 DNA: TGTGCCAGCAGGAACGCAGGGGGCAAGACCCAGTACTTC; CDR3 protein: CASRNAGGKTQYF